Sequencing of this T cell receptor beta chain was carried out in a study of Ad26.COV2.S vaccination and SARS-CoV-2 variants. General study results and limits: Responses of T cells in total may have been underestimated by the TCR breadth and depth analyses.

As regards this clone: Its specificity is unknown.

V was trimmed by 0 bases and J by 4 bases, leaving 14 bases between them. The germline V gene encodes CDR1 LGHNA and CDR2 YNFKEQ. The CDR3 consists of 16 residues. Generated by immunoSEQ multiplex PCR, the TCRdb table keeps only in-frame clones and is missing some. The sample lists about 430,000 clones, 90% occurring once. Treatment meaning: some 20 received Ad26.COV2.S at low or high dose, single or two shots; about 5 received placebo; per-sample allocation not given. Material that was analyzed had been drawn on day 63 after the first vaccine or placebo injection. The source was peripheral blood, collected in a trial of Ad26.COV2.S vaccine versus placebo. The receptor was derived from a person between 18 and 59 years old who received the Ad26.COV2.S COVID-19 vaccine or a placebo. V usage is TRBV4-2 and J usage is TRBJ2-3, with a possible D match to TRBD2 (5 bases). The CDR3 DNA reads TGTGCCAGCAGCCAAGAGCGGAGCGGAAGCCCAGATACGCAGTATTTT. Protein: CASSQERSGSPDTQYF.